A few counts support the clone carrying this TCR beta chain. The target antigen is unknown. This CDR3 contains 16 residues. The J segment lost 6 bases and the V segment lost 7 bases, leaving 12 bases of the junction unmatched. CDR1 LNHDA and CDR2 SQIVND come from the germline V gene (reference sequence). The data were obtained in a study of vaccination and CD4 T cells after COVID-19. Across the whole study: Post-COVID sampling occurred a median around 97 days after diagnosis (range 35 to 161). Taking of post-vaccine samples occurred a median around 67 days after dose two (range 14 to 241). Controls used CEFX viral epitopes (positive), HIV-1 Nef peptides (negative), or no peptide.

Sample treatment: roughly 10-day PBMC culture with coronavirus spike peptide pools or control peptides (ViraFEST assay). Following expansion of antigen-specific T cells with peptide pools, ViraFEST then sequenced TCRs. The Oncomine TCR Beta short-read assay generated sequence data from the DNA of cultured CD4+ T cells. TCRdb reprocessed the PCR reads with MiXCR, giving one entry per CDR3 protein. Here the sample spans roughly 18,000 distinct CDR3 sequences, 50% to 65% being singletons. The V and J genes are TRBV19 and TRBJ2-2, with 9 positions matching TRBD1. This receptor was taken from a human donor who had recovered from COVID-19. Sequenced: CD4+ T cells from blood, cultured in vitro. CDR3 loop: CASTMPGQGRPGELFF. The DNA of the CDR3 is TGTGCCAGTACCATGCCGGGACAGGGTCGCCCCGGGGAGCTGTTTTTT.